This T cell receptor (beta chain) was observed in a study of blood T cell repertoires in COVID-19. Source study methods: Estimation of nucleated cell counts relied on the amplification of reference gene primers. Sequenced by immunoSEQ multiplex PCR; TCRdb stores in-frame clones only, minus some. D and trimming come from the DNA, and the V and J calls and clone size come from that table. The sample has about 320,000 clones, roughly 85% seen once. The CDR3 covers 15 residues. CDR1 and CDR2 from the germline V gene are KGHDR and SFDVKD. The V end was cut by 6 bases, the J end by 1 base, with 11 bases between.

This clonotype was obtained from a human donor in a cohort sampled during active COVID-19. Source material: peripheral blood. The chain carries TRBV24-1 and TRBJ2-2; tentatively, D is TRBD1 (6 bases). This CDR3 is CATSSGTLNTGELFF. In DNA form, the CDR3 reads TGTGCCACCAGTTCAGGGACATTGAACACCGGGGAGCTGTTTTTT.